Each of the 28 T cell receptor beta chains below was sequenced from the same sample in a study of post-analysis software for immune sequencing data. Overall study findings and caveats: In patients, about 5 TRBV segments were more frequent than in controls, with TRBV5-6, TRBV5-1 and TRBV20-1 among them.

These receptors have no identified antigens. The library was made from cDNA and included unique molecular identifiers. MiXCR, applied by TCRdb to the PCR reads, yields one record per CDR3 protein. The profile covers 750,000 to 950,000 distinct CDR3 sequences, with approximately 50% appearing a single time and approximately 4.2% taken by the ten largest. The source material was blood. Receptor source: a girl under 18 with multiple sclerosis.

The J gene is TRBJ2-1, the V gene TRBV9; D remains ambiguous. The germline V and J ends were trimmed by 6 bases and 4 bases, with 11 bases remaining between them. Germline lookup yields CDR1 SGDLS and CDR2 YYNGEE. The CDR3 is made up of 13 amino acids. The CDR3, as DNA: TGTGCCAGCACCTCCCCAGTGTACAATGAGCAGTTCTTC. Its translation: CASTSPVYNEQFF.

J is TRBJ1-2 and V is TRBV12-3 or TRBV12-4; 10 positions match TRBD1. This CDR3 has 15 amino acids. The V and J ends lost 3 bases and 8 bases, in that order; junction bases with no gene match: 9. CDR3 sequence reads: CASSFPGQGRPGYTF. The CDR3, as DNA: TGTGCCAGCAGTTTCCCGGGACAGGGGCGCCCAGGCTACACCTTC.

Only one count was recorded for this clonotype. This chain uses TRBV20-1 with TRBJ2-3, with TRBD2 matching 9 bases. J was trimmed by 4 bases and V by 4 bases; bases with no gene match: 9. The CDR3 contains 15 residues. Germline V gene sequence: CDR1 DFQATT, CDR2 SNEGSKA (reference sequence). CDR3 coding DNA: TGCAGTGCTACCCATCGGCGGGAGGGTCCAGATACGCAGTATTTT. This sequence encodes CSATHRREGPDTQYF.

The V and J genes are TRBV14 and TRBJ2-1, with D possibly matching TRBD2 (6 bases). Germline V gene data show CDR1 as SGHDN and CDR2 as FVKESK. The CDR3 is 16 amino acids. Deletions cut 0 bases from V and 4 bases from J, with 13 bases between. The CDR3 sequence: CASSQESTRLYNEQFF. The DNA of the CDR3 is TGTGCCAGCAGCCAAGAATCGACTAGACTATACAATGAGCAGTTCTTC.

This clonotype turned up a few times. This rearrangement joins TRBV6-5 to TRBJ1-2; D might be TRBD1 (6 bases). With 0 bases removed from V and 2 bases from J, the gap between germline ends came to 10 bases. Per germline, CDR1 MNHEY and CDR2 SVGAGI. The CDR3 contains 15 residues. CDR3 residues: CASSYSAGANYGYTF. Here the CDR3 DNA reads TGTGCCAGCAGTTACTCGGCAGGGGCCAACTATGGCTACACCTTC.

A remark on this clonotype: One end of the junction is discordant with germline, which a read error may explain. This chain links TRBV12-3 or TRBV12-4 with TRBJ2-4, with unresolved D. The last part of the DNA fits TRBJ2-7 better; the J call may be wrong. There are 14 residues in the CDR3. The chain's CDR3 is CASSPVGRSHEQYF. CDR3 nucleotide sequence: TGTGCCAGCAGCCCCGTCGGGCGCTCCCACGAGCAGTACTTC.

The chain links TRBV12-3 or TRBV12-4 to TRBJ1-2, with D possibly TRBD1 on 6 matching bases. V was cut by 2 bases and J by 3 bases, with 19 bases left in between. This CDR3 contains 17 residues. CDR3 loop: CASSLIATGGGYYGYTF. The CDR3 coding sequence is TGTGCCAGCAGTTTAATAGCGACAGGAGGCGGATACTATGGCTACACCTTC.

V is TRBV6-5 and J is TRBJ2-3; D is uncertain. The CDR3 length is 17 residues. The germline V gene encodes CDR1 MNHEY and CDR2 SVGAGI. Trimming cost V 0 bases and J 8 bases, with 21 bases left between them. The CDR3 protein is CASSYSKAVHHPGTQYF. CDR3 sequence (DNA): TGTGCCAGCAGTTACTCGAAGGCAGTCCACCACCCCGGTACGCAGTATTTT.

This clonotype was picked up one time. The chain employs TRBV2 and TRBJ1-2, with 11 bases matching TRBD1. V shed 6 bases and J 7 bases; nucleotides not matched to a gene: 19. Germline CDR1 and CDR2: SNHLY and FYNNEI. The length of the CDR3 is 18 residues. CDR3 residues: CASRPTAGRTGGFCGYTF. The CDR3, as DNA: TGTGCCAGCAGGCCTACGGCCGGAAGGACAGGGGGCTTCTGTGGCTACACCTTC.

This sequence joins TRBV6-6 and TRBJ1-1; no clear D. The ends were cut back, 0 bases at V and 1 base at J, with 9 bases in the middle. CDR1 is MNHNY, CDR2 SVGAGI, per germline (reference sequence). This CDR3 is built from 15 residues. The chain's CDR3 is CASSYSGSRNTEAFF. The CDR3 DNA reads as TGTGCCAGCAGTTACTCGGGCAGTAGGAACACTGAAGCTTTCTTT.

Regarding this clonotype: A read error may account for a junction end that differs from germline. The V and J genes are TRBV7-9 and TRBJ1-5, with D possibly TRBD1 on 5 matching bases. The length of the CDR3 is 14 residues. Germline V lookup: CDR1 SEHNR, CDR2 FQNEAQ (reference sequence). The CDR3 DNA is TGTGCTAGCAGCTCCGTCGGGGGGTCGGAGCCCCAGCATTTT. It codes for CASSSVGGSEPQHF.

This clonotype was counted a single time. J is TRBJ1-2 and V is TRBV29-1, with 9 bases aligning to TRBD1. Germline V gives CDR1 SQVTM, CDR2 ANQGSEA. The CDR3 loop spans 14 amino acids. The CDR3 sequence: CNAAPGQGNYGYTF. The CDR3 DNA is TGCAACGCTGCTCCGGGACAGGGAAACTATGGCTACACCTTC.

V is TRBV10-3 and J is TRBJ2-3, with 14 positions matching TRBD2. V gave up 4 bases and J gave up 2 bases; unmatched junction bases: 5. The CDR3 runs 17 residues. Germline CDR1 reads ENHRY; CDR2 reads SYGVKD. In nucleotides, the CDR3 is TGTGCCATCAGTGCTGGGACTAGCGGGGGACCCACAGATACGCAGTATTTT. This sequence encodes CAISAGTSGGPTDTQYF.

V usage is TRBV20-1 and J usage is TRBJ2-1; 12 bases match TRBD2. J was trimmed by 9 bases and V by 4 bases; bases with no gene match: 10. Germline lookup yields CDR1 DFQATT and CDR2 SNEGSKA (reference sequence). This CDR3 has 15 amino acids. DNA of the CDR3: TGCAGTGCTATTAGACTAGCGGGAGCCATCGGTGAGCAGTTCTTC. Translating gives CSAIRLAGAIGEQFF.

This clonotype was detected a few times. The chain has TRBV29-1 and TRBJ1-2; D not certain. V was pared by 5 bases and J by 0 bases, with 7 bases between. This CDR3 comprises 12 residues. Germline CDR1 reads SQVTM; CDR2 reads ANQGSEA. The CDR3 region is CSVLDPNYGYTF. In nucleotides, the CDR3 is TGCAGCGTTCTAGATCCTAACTATGGCTACACCTTC.

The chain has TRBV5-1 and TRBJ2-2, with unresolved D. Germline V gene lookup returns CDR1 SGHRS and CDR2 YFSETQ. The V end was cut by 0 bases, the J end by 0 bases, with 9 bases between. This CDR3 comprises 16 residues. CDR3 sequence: CASSLAVATNTGELFF. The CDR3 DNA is TGCGCCAGCAGCTTGGCCGTAGCCACGAACACCGGGGAGCTGTTTTTT.

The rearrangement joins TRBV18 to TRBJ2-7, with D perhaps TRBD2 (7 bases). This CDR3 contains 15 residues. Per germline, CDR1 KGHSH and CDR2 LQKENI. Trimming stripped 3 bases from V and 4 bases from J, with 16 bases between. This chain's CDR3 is CASSPAEGGKYEQYF. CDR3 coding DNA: TGTGCCAGCTCACCGGCAGAGGGGGGGAAGTACGAGCAGTACTTC.

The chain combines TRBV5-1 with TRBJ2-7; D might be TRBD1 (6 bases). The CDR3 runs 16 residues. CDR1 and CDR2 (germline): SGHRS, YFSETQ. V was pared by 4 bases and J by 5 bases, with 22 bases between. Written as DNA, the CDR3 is TGCGCCAGCAGCACTCAAAACAGGGTGGGTAGGAACGAGCAGTACTTC. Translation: CASSTQNRVGRNEQYF.

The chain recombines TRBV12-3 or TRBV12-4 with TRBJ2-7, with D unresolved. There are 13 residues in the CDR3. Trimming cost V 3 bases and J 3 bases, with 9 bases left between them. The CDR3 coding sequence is TGTGCCAGCAGTTTTGGGCCGGACTACGAGCAGTACTTC. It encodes CASSFGPDYEQYF.

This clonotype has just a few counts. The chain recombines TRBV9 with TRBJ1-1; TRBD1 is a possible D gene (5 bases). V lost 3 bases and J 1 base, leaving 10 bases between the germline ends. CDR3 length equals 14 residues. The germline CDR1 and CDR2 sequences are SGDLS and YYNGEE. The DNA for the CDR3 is TGTGCCAGCAGCGCGGAGCAGGGGAACACTGAAGCTTTCTTT. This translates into CASSAEQGNTEAFF.

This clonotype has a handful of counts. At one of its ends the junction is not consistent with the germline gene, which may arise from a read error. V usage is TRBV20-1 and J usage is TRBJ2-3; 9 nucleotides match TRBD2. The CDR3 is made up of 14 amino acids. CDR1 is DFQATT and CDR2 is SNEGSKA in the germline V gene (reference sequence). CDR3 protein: CSAGTSTSTNTQYF. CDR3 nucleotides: TGCAGTGCTGGGACTAGCACTAGCACAAATACGCAGTATTTT.

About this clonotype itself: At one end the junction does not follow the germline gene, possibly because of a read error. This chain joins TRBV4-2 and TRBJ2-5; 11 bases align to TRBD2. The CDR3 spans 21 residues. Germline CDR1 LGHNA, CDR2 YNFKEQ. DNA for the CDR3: TGTGCCAGCAGCCACCCAAGCGGCAGAGAAAAGACTAGCGGGAATGGAGAGGCCCAGTACTTC. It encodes CASSHPSGREKTSGNGEAQYF.

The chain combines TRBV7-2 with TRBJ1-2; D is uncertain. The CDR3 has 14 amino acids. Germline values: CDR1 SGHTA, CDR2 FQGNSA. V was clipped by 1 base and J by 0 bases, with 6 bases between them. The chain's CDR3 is CASSLDWANYGYTF. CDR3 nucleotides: TGTGCCAGCAGCTTAGACTGGGCTAACTATGGCTACACCTTC.

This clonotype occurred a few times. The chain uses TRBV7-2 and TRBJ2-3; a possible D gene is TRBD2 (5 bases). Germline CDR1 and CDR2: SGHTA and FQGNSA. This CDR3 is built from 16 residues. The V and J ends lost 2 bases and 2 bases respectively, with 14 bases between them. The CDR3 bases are TGTGCCAGCAGCTTAATGCTAGCCAAGAACACAGATACGCAGTATTTT. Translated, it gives CASSLMLAKNTDTQYF.

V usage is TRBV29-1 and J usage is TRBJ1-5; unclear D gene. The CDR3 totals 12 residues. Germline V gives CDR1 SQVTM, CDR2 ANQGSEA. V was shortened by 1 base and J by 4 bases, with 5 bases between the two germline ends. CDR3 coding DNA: TGCAGCGTTGAAGGGCTGAATCAGCCCCAGCATTTT. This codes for CSVEGLNQPQHF.

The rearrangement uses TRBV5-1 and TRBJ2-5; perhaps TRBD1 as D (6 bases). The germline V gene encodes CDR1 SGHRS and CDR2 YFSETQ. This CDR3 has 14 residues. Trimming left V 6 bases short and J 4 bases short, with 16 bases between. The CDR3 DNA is TGCGCCAGCACTTTCGATCCAGGGGCAGAGACCCAGTACTTC. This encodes CASTFDPGAETQYF.

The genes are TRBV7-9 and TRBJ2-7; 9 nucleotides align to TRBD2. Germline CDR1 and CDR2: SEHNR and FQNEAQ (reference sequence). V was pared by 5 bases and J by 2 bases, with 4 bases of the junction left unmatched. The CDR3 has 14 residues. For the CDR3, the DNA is TGTGCCAGCAGCACTATAGCGGGGGCCTACGAGCAGTACTTC. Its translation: CASSTIAGAYEQYF.

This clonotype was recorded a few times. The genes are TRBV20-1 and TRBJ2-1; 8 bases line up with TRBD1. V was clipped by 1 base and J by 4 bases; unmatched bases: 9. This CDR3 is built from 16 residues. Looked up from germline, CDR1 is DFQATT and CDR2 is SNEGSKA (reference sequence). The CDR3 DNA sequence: TGCAGTGCTAGAGTTATGACAGGGGCCTTATACAATGAGCAGTTCTTC. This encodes CSARVMTGALYNEQFF.